Sequencing of this T cell receptor beta chain was carried out in a study of CD8 T cells in Susac syndrome. The patients serving as multiple sclerosis controls were treatment-naive. They had stable or active relapsing-remitting disease and fulfilled revised McDonald criteria. CD8+ and CD4+ T cells were negatively isolated; TEMRA cells were FACS-enriched. V lost 5 bases to trimming and J lost 2 bases; unmatched junction nucleotides: 4. The CDR3 loop spans 15 amino acids. Random hexamers primed reverse transcription of about 0.45 to 1 ug RNA. The CDR3 of TCR beta was amplified by immunoSEQ multiplex PCR across 54 Vbeta and 13 Jbeta. TCRdb re-called the immunoSEQ multiplex PCR reads with MiXCR, one entry per CDR3 protein. The sample lists around 71,000 distinct CDR3 sequences, around 96% occurring once.

Sequenced material: CD4+ T cells from PBMCs. The receptor's source is a human donor with multiple sclerosis. J is TRBJ2-3 and V is TRBV12-3 or TRBV12-4; 10 positions match TRBD2. The CDR3 sequence is CASSLSGGTTDTQYF. In nucleotides, the CDR3 is TGTGCCAGCAGTCTTAGCGGGGGGACCACAGATACGCAGTATTTT.